This T cell receptor beta chain derives from a study of T cell repertoires in cytomegalovirus infection. Each CDR3 protein gets one entry after TCRdb re-called the reads with MiXCR. This table has about 46,000 distinct CDR3 sequences, around 21% appearing once. This clonotype was detected ten times or more. Its target is not known. The ends were cut back, 4 bases at V and 6 bases at J, with 10 bases in the middle. The V gene's germline CDR1 is SGHNT and CDR2 YENEEA. This CDR3 spans 12 amino acids. This rearrangement joins TRBV11-3 to TRBJ2-7; D remains unclear. The sequencing here drew on CD8+ T cells from cultured PBMCs, taken from culture after CMV antigen stimulation. This clonotype originated in a human donor in good health (CMV status not recorded). Some clones in this sample may be carry-over from other donors' samples. CDR3 amino acids: CASSSGILEQYF. In DNA, the CDR3 is TGTGCCAGCAGCTCCGGAATTCTCGAGCAGTACTTC.